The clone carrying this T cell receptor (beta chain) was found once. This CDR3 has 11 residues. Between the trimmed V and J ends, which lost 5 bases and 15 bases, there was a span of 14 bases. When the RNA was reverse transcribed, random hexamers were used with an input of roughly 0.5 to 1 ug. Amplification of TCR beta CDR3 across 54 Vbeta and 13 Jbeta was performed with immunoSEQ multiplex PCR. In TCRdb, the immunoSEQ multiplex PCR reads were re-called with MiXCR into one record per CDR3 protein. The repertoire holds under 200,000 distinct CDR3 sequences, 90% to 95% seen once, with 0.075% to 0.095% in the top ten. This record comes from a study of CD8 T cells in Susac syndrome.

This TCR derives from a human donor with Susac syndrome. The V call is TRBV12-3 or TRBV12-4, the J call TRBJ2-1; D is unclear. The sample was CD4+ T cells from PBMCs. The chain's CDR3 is CASSEDAPRFF. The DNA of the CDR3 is TGTGCCAGCAGTGAGGACGCTCCGCGGTTCTTC.